The present T cell receptor (beta chain) was sequenced within a study of shared clonotypes between healthy human individuals. The protocol was immunoSEQ multiplex PCR, while the TCRdb copy is restricted to in-frame clones and leaves out a portion. The sample includes nearly 750,000 clones, approximately 77% seen only once; the top ten take 1.8%. The CDR3 runs to 14 residues. In germline, CDR1 is LNHDA, CDR2 SQIVND (reference sequence). Trimming left V 3 bases short and J 5 bases short, with 11 bases between. The receptor was derived from a woman aged 25 to 39 in good health. V gene TRBV19 combines with J gene TRBJ1-5; D gene uncertain. Sequenced: memory CD4+ T cells sorted from blood. Stated subset: CD45RA-negative fraction. The DNA for the CDR3 is TGTGCCAGTAGTATTGCCGGTCGTTATCAGCCCCAGCATTTT. This encodes CASSIAGRYQPQHF.